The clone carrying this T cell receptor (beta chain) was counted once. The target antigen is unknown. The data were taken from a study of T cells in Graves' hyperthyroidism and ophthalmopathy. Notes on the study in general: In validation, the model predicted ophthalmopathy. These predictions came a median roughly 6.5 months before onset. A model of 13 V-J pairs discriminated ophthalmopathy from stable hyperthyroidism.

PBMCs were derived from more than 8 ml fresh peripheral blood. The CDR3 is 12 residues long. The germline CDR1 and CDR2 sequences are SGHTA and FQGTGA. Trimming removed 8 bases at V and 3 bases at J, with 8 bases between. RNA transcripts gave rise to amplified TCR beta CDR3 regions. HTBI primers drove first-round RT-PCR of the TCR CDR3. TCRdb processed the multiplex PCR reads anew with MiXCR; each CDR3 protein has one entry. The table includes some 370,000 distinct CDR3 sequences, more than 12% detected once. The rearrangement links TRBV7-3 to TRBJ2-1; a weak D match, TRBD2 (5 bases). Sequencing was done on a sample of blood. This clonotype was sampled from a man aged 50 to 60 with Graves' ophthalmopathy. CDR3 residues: CASGSGYNEQFF. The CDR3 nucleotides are TGTGCCAGCGGGAGCGGCTACAATGAGCAGTTCTTC.